This TCR beta chain was captured by sequencing in a study of shared clonotypes between healthy human individuals. Produced via immunoSEQ multiplex PCR; TCRdb's table is partial and in-frame only. The profile shows fewer than 1.4 million clones, about 80% of them singletons. Germline-derived CDR1 and CDR2 are GTSNPN and SVGIG (reference sequence). Between the trimmed V and J ends, which lost 0 bases and 1 base, there was a span of 12 bases. The CDR3 runs to 15 residues. Source material: memory CD4+ T cells from PBMCs. Subset denoted: CD45RA-negative fraction. V and J are TRBV30 and TRBJ1-2; maybe TRBD1 (5 bases). This sequence originates from a man aged 18 to 35 in good health. Some clones in this sample may be carry-over from other donors' samples. The CDR3 sequence: CAWSVGEGVNYGYTF. As DNA, the CDR3 is TGTGCCTGGAGTGTGGGGGAGGGAGTTAACTATGGCTACACCTTC.